The sample holds many counts of the clone carrying this T cell receptor (beta chain). Its antigen is unidentified. TCRdb analysed the 5' RACE reads with MiXCR anew, one entry per CDR3 protein. Seen here are around 100,000 distinct CDR3 sequences, roughly 9% observed once, and the top ten hold 30% to 35%. This sample was taken from a study of CD8 T cells in ankylosing spondylitis. Study findings and constraints: Among TCR beta sequences, a motif of several highly homologous variants appeared characteristic of ankylosing spondylitis blood. Certain motif variants had earlier been reported in reactive arthritis synovial fluid and blood.

V lost 6 bases to trimming and J lost 6 bases; unmatched junction nucleotides: 4. Germline V gene data show CDR1 as LGHDT and CDR2 as YNNKEL (reference sequence). This CDR3 contains 15 residues. The chain carries TRBV3-1 and TRBJ2-1, with 14 bases that match TRBD2. The specimen was blood, either unsorted or a sorted T cell fraction (not recorded which). This receptor was taken from a male donor with ankylosing spondylitis. This CDR3 reads CASRRLAGGLNEQFF. DNA for the CDR3: TGTGCCAGCAGGCGACTAGCGGGAGGGCTCAATGAGCAGTTCTTC.